This T cell receptor beta chain was recorded in a study of molecular identifiers for immune sequencing clone quantification. The germline CDR1 and CDR2 sequences are MDHEN and SYDVKM. Between the trimmed V and J ends, which lost 1 base and 5 bases, there was a span of 18 bases. The CDR3 totals 17 residues. By sample fraction, this clonotype is medium-sized (0.01 to 0.1%). TCRdb called the PCR reads again in MiXCR, with one record for every CDR3 protein. The top ten clones hold roughly 1.6% of a sample with some 13,000 distinct CDR3 sequences, roughly 16% of them seen once. The sample comprised naive CD8+ T cells from blood, with Jurkat cell RNA spiked in. Subset here: FACS-sorted CD8+CD4-CCR7+CD45RA+ naive T cells. The receptor's source is a human donor in good health. Some libraries in this study had Jurkat cell RNA spiked in. V and J are TRBV28 and TRBJ2-4; D is possibly TRBD1 (6 bases). CDR3 in DNA: TGTGCCAGCAGTTTATACACAGTGGGGGCTACCGAAAACATTCAGTACTTC. Its protein is CASSLYTVGATENIQYF. The whole variable domain, filled in from reference TRBV28 and TRBJ2-4, reads DVKVTQSSRYLVKRTGEKVFLECVQDMDHENMFWYRQDPGLGLRLIYFSYDVKMKEKGDIPEGYSVSREKKERFSLILESASTNQTSMYLCASSLYTVGATENIQYFGAGTRLSVL.